These T cell receptor beta chains were read from a single sample in a study of CD8 T cells in ankylosing spondylitis. TCRdb re-called the 5' RACE reads through MiXCR, storing one row per CDR3 protein. This sample yields roughly 700,000 distinct CDR3 sequences, of which around 20% are seen a single time; around 20% belongs to the top ten. Sequencing input: blood, either unsorted or a sorted T cell fraction (not recorded which). Receptors were obtained from a male donor with ankylosing spondylitis. CDR3s include the opening cysteine and the closing phenylalanine or tryptophan.

J: TRBJ2-7; V: TRBV10-3; CDR3: CAISQGLAETYEQYF
J: TRBJ2-3; V: TRBV11-2; CDR3: CASSLDPGGGLGVNTQYF
J: TRBJ1-1; V: TRBV28; CDR3: CASSLLDRVNTEAFF
J: TRBJ1-2; V: TRBV3-1; CDR3: CASSPGLDRDYTF
J: TRBJ1-5; V: TRBV12-3/TRBV12-4; CDR3: CASVRDRGFYSNQPQHF
J: TRBJ2-5; V: TRBV7-9; CDR3: CASSLREGGTQYF
J: TRBJ1-1; V: TRBV6-1; CDR3: CASKEGSGRNTEAFF
J: TRBJ1-1; V: TRBV29-1; CDR3: CSAAGDMNTEAFF
J: TRBJ1-3; V: TRBV30; CDR3: CAWGPGSGNTIYF
J: TRBJ2-2; V: TRBV7-8; CDR3: CASSLSQRRNTGELFF
J: TRBJ2-7; V: TRBV20-1; CDR3: CSAILPGQITYEQYF
J: TRBJ1-2; V: TRBV20-1; CDR3: CSASKDHGYTF
J: TRBJ2-3; V: TRBV27; CDR3: CASSQIGGAQYF
J: TRBJ2-2; V: TRBV12-3/TRBV12-4; CDR3: CASHRTSGGNTGELFF
J: TRBJ2-7; V: TRBV18; CDR3: CASSARTDYEQYF
J: TRBJ2-3; V: TRBV28; CDR3: CASSFSPGQGSDTQYF
J: TRBJ1-6; V: TRBV20-1; CDR3: CSARLGTGRDSPLHF
J: TRBJ2-2; V: TRBV4-2; CDR3: CASSQRLGITGELFF
J: TRBJ2-1; V: TRBV12-3/TRBV12-4; CDR3: CASSQDRVTEQFF
J: TRBJ2-7; V: TRBV7-8; CDR3: CASSLGGRASSYEQYF
J: TRBJ2-2; V: TRBV6-5; CDR3: CASSLLMPGELFF
J: TRBJ2-6; V: TRBV7-2; CDR3: CASSLATGDFSGANVLTF
J: TRBJ1-2; V: TRBV7-9; CDR3: CASSLAGRPYGYTF
J: TRBJ2-3; V: TRBV5-1; CDR3: CASSSLMGSGGSSDTQYF
J: TRBJ1-1; V: TRBV10-3; CDR3: CAISEHPWGGSNTEAFF
J: TRBJ2-1; V: TRBV28; CDR3: CASRPTSGAPNEQFF